This TCR beta chain was profiled in a study of regulatory T cells in long-lasting Graves disease. Study-level findings and limits: Persistent Graves' patients possessed reduced TCR diversity relative to recently diagnosed ones.

In the case of this clonotype: The antigen remains unidentified.

In germline, CDR1 is SGHRS, CDR2 YFSETQ. CDR3 size: 14 residues. Trimming cost V 3 bases and J 4 bases; bases outside gene matches: 4. TCR beta libraries were built with iRepertoire HTBI primers and Arm-PCR of CDR3 regions. From the multiplex PCR reads, TCRdb called clonotypes with MiXCR, one entry per CDR3 protein. Here the sample spans roughly 500,000 distinct CDR3 sequences, roughly 14% being singletons. Time point: newly diagnosed GD, antithyroid drugs for less than 3 months. Scientists built the TCR library using RNA that was extracted from PBMCs. These data were likewise used in another study, on T cells in Graves' hyperthyroidism and ophthalmopathy. From that study: Patients with ophthalmopathy were separated from those with stable hyperthyroidism by a 13 V-J model.

The input for sequencing was peripheral blood mononuclear cells (PBMCs), taken at new diagnosis, from a patient treated with antithyroid drugs. The TCR was taken from a man aged 25 to 40 with Graves disease. This chain joins TRBV5-1 and TRBJ1-1, with 9 bases fitting TRBD1. The CDR3 region is CASSSSTGGTEAFF. The DNA of the CDR3 is TGCGCCAGCAGCTCCTCGACAGGGGGCACTGAAGCTTTCTTT.